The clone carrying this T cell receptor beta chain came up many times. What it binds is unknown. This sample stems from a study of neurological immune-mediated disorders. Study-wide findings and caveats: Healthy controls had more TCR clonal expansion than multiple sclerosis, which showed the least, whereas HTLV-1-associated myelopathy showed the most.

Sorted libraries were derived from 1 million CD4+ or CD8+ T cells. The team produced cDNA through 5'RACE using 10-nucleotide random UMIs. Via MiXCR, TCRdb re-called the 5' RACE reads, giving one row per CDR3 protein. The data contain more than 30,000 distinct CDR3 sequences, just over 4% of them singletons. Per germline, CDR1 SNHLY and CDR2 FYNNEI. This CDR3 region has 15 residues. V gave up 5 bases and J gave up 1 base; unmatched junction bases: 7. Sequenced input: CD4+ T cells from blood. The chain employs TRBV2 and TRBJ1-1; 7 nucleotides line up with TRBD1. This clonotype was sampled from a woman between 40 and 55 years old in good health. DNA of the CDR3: TGTGCCAGCAGTTCCCCGGACAGGACGAACACTGAAGCTTTCTTT. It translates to CASSSPDRTNTEAFF.